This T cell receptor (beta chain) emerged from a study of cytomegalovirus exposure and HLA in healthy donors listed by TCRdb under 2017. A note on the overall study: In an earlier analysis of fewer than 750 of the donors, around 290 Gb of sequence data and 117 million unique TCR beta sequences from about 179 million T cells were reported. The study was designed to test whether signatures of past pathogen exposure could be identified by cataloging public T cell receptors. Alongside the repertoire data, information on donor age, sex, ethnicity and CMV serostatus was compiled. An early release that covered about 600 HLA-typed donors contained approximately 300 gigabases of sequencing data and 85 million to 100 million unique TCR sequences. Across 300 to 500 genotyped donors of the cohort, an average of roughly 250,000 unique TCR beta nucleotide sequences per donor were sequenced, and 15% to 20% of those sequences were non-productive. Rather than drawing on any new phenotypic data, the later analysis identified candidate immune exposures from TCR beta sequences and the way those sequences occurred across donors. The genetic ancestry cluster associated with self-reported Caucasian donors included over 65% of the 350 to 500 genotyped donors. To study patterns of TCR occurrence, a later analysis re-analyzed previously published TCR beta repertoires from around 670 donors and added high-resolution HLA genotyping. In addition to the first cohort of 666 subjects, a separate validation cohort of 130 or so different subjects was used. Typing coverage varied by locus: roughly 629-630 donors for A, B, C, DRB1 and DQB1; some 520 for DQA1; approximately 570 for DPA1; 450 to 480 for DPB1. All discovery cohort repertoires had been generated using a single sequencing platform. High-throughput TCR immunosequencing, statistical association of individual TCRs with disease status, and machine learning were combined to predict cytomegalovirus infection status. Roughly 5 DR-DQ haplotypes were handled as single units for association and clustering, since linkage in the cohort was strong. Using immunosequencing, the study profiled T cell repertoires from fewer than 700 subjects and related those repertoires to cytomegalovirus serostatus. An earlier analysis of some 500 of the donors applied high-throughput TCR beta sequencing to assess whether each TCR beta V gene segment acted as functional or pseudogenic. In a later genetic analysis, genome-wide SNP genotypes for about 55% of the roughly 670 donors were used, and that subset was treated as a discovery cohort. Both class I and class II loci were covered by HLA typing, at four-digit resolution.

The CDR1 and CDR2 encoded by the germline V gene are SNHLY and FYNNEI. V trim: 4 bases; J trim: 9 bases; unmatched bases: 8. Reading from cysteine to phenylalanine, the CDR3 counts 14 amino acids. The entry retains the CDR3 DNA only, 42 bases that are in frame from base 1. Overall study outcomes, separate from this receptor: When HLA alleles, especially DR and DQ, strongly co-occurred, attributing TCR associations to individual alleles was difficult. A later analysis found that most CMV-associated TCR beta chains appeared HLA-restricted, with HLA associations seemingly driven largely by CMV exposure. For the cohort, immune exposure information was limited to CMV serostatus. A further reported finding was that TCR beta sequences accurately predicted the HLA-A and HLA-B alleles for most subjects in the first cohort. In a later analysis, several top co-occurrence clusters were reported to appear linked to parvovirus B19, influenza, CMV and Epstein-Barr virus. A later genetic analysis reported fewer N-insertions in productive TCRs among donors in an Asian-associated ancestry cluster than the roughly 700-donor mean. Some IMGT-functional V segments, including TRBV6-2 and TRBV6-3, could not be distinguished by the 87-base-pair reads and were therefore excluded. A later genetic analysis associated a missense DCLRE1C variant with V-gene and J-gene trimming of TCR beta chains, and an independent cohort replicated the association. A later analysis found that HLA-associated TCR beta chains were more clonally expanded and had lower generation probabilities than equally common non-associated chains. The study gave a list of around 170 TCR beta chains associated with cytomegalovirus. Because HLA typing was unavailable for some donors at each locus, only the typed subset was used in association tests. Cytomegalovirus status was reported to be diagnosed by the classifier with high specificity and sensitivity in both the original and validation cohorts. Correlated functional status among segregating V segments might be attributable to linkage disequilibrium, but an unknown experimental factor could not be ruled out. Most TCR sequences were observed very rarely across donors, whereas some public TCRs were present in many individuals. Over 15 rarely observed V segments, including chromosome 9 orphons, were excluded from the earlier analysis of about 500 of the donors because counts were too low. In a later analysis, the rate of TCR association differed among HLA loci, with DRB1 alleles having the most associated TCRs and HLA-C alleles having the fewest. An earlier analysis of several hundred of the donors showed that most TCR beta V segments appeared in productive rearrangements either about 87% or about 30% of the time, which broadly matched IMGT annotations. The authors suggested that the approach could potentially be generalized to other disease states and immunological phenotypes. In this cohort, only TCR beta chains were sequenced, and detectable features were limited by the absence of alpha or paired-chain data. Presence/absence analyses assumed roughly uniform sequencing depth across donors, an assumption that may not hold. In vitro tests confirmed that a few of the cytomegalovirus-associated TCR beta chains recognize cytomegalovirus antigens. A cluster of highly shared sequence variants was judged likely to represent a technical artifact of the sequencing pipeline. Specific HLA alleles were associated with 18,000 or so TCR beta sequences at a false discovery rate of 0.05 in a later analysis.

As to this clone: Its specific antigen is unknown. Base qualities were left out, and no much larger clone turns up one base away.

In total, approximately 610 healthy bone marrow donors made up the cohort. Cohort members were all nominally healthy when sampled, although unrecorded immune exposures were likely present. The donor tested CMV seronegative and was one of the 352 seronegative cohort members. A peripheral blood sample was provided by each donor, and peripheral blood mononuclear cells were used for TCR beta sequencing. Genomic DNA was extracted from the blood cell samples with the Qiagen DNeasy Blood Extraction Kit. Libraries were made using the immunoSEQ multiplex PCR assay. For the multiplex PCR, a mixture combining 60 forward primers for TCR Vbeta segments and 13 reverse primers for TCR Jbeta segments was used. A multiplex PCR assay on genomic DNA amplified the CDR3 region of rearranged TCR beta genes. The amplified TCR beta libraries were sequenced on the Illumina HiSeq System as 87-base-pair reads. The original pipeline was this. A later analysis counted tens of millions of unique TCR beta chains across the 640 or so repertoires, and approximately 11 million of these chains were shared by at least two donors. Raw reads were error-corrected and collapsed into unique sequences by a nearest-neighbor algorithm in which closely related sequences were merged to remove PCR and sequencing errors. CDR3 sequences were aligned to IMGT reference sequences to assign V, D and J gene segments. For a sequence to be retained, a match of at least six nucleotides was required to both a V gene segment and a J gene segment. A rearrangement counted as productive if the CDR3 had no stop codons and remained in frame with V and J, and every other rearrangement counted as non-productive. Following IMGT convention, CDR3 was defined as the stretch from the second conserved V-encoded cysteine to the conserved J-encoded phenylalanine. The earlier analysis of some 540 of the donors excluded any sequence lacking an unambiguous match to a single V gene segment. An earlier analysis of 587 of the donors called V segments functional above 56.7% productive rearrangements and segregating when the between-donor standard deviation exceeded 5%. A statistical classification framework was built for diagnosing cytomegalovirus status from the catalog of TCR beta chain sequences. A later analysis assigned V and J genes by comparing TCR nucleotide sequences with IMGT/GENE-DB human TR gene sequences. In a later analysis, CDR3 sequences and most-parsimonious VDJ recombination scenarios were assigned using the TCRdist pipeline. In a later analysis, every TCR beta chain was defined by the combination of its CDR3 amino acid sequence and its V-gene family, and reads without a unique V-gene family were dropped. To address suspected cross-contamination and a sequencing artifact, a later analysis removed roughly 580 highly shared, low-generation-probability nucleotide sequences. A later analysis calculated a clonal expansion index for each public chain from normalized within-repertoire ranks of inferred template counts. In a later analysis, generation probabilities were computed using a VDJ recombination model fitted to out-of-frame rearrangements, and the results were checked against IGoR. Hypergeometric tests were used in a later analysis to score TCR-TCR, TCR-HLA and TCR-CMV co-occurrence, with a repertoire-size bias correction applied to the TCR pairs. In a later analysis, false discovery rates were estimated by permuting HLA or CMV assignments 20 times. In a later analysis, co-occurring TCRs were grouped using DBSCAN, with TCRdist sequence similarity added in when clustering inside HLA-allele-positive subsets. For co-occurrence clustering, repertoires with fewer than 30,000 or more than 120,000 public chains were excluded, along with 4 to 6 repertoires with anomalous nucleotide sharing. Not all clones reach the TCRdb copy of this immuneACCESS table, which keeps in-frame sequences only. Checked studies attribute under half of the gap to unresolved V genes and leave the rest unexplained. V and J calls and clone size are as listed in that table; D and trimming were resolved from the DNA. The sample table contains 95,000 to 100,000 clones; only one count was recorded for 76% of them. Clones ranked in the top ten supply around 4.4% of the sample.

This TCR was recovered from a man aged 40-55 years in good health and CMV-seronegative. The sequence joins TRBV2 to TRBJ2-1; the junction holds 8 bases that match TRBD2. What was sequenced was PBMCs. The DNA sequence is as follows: TGTGCCAGCAGTGCGGGACTAGAGTGGAGTGAGCAGTTCTTC. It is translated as CASSAGLEWSEQFF.